This T cell receptor beta chain was sequenced in a study of T cell responses to AZD1222 COVID-19 vaccine (dated by TCRdb to 2020 to 2022). In terms of the full investigation: A total of 233 trial participants underwent TCR sequencing, of whom 200 to 220 received two doses of AZD1222 and some 25 received two doses of the MenACWY control vaccine. Trial participants were enrolled by age into 18-55, 56-69 and 70-plus year subgroups, with roughly 160, 29 and 62 TCR-sequenced participants respectively.

General conclusions and limits of the study: In the small 56-69-year group, the increase in depth fell short of significance, most likely because of low power. Spike-specific TCR breadth and depth rose significantly after two AZD1222 doses compared with day 0 and with MenACWY recipients. Participants were mostly white British, with more females than males. The authors suggested clonal diversity may have been underestimated. Conclusions about previously exposed vaccinees are limited because only six or seven AZD1222 recipients were SARS-CoV-2 seropositive at baseline. The whole spike protein was spanned by vaccine-associated CD4 TCRs, and dominant responses were seen in regions 160-218 and 743-854. No day 14 peak-response samples were available, so repertoires were characterized only after the peak T cell response. Reportedly, almost half of the unique spike-specific TCRs recognized epitopes lying outside the regions that are mutated in the B.1.351 and B.1.1.7 variants.

Taken from cysteine to phenylalanine, the CDR3 has 14 residues. Left in the record is the CDR3 DNA by itself, 42 bases read in frame from the first base. CDR1 and CDR2, looked up from the germline V gene, are KGHDR and SFDVKD. Ends trimmed: V by 7 bases, J by 4 bases; bases unmatched to a gene: 4. A remark on this clone: This receptor's antigen is unknown. Nothing much larger sits one base from this clone, and base qualities are not available.

This specimen's time point label, interpreted: about 28 days (+/-7) after the second vaccine dose. AZD1222 recipients with second doses at about 4 weeks or about 12 weeks were pooled, because spike-specific TCR depth and breadth did not differ between schedules. The vaccinee samples were drawn from two UK trials, COV001 and COV002, one of which was a single-blind randomized controlled phase 2/3 trial testing AZD1222 (ChAdOx1 nCoV-19) in healthy adults. Trial participant PBMC samples were collected at day 0 and day 28 after the second dose for TCRbeta chain sequencing. The CDR3 regions of human TCRbeta chains were analyzed by immunosequencing. The study's processing was this. TCRs in the repertoires were compared against a reference library of SARS-CoV-2-specific TCRs that had been generated with the MIRA antigen-specificity platform. Breadth meant the fraction of unique TCRs that were SARS-CoV-2-associated, whereas depth meant the fraction of total T cells that were SARS-CoV-2-associated. Each spike-specific TCR was assigned to its reactive spike region and to a CD4 or CD8 class using the MIRA data. Log10-transformed breadth and depth values were compared by one-way ANOVA with Sidak's multiple comparisons tests. TCRdb provides this immuneACCESS table in a form limited to in-frame rearrangements. Some clones are lacking; in checked studies, under half of them reflect an unresolved V gene, and why the rest are absent is not known. V, J and clone size were drawn from that table, and D and trimming were deduced from the DNA. The sample has tens of thousands of clones on record, roughly 85% of them singletons. Under 14% of the sample belongs to the ten largest clones.

This clonotype was sampled from an adult who received the AZD1222 COVID-19 vaccine. This specimen was peripheral blood, taken 28 days after the second AZD1222 dose. The sequence links TRBV24-1 to TRBJ2-2, and 8 junctional nucleotides match TRBD2. The nucleotide sequence is given as TGTGCCACCAGCCCGCGGGGGGCCACCGGGGAGCTGTTTTTT. This codes for CATSPRGATGELFF.